Each of the 14 T cell receptor beta chains below was sequenced from the same sample in a study of cytomegalovirus exposure and HLA in healthy donors. In the PCR, 60 Vbeta and 13 Jbeta primers were used. TCRdb's copy holds only in-frame clones and misses some; the assay was immunoSEQ multiplex PCR. The sample holds 95,000 or so clones, around 70% seen once. Source material: PBMCs. Receptors were obtained from a woman between 45 and 65 years old in good health and CMV-seropositive.

The table lists this clone with a count of one. J is TRBJ2-5 and V is TRBV7-7; TRBD2 might be the D (5 bases). V gave up 3 bases and J gave up 5 bases, with 13 bases separating them. CDR1 is SSHAT and CDR2 is FNYEAQ in the germline V gene (reference sequence). The CDR3 is made up of 14 amino acids. The CDR3 sequence is CASSLFLGVETQYF. The CDR3 nucleotides read TGTGCCAGCAGCTTGTTTTTGGGAGTCGAGACCCAGTACTTC.

The chain joins TRBV11-3 to TRBJ2-5; possible D gene TRBD2, 8 bases. The CDR3 length is 15 residues. Trimming removed 2 bases from V and 5 bases from J, with 15 bases in between. Germline V gene data show CDR1 as SGHNT and CDR2 as YENEEA. CDR3 sequence (DNA): TGTGCCAGCAGCTTACAGCCGGGAGGGGGCGAGACCCAGTACTTC. The encoded protein is CASSLQPGGGETQYF.

Notes on this clone: The junction departs from the called germline gene at one end, perhaps through a read error. The chain recombines TRBV5-6 with TRBJ1-2, with 9 nucleotides matching TRBD1. The CDR3 length is 17 residues. Germline CDR1 SGHDT, CDR2 YYEEEE. CDR3 sequence reads: CTSSFRDRVFWDYGYTF. The CDR3 DNA reads as TGTACCAGCAGCTTCCGGGACAGGGTGTTTTGGGACTATGGCTACACCTTC.

This clone appeared a few times. The CDR3 region has the DNA TGTGCCAGCAGTTTATTGGGCACCTCCTACGAGCAGTACTTC. Protein product: CASSLLGTSYEQYF. V is TRBV28 and J is TRBJ2-7; D is unclear. This CDR3 contains 14 residues. The V end was cut by 1 base, the J end by 0 bases, with 7 bases between. CDR1 MDHEN and CDR2 SYDVKM come from the germline V gene.

This rearrangement joins TRBV5-1 to TRBJ2-7; D is uncertain. Germline lookup yields CDR1 SGHRS and CDR2 YFSETQ. The CDR3 is 13 residues long. V lost 1 base and J lost 0, with 5 bases in between. Written as DNA, the CDR3 is TGCGCCAGCAGCTTGCATCACTCCTACGAGCAGTACTTC. Its protein is CASSLHHSYEQYF. The variable domain in full, with the rest retrieved from reference TRBV5-1 and TRBJ2-7, is KAGVTQTPRYLIKTRGQQVTLSCSPISGHRSVSWYQQTPGQGLQFLFEYFSETQRNKGNFPGRFSGRQFSNSRSEMNVSTLELGDSALYLCASSLHHSYEQYFGPGTRLTVT.

This clone was seen once. V usage is TRBV5-4 and J usage is TRBJ2-7, with 7 bases lining up with TRBD2. The J segment lost 5 bases and the V segment lost 0 bases, leaving 8 bases of the junction unmatched. CDR3 length: 15 residues. Germline CDR1 is SGHNT and CDR2 is YYREEE (reference sequence). The CDR3 loop reads CASSLEAGVPHEQYF. The CDR3 nucleotides are TGTGCCAGCAGCTTGGAGGCGGGAGTCCCCCACGAGCAGTACTTC.

The V call is TRBV7-9, the J call TRBJ1-1; 11 bases line up with TRBD1. Trimming cost V 5 bases and J 7 bases; bases outside gene matches: 12. Germline V gene lookup returns CDR1 SEHNR and CDR2 FQNEAQ (reference sequence). This CDR3 region has 16 residues. The CDR3 is CASSGQGARSALEAFF. Written as DNA, the CDR3 is TGTGCCAGCAGCGGACAGGGGGCTCGTTCAGCTCTTGAAGCTTTCTTT.

DNA of the CDR3: TGTGCCAGCAGCTTCCCCTTTAGTCGAAGCACAGATACGCAGTATTTT. Translation: CASSFPFSRSTDTQYF. The chain uses TRBV28 and TRBJ2-3; D gene unclear. Looked up from germline, CDR1 is MDHEN and CDR2 is SYDVKM. The CDR3 contains 16 residues. V was clipped by 6 bases and J by 0 bases, with 16 bases between them.

This clone has only one observation. The chain combines TRBV4-3 with TRBJ2-7; the D is unclear. CDR1 LGHNA and CDR2 YSLEER come from the germline V gene. The CDR3 has 16 residues. The ends were cut back, 4 bases at V and 0 bases at J, with 16 bases in the middle. CDR3 sequence: CASSLSAAASSYEQYF. In DNA form, the CDR3 reads TGCGCCAGCAGCCTCAGCGCGGCAGCGAGCTCCTACGAGCAGTACTTC.

This chain uses TRBV10-2 with TRBJ1-4; D is ambiguous. Trimming left V 4 bases short and J 5 bases short, with 11 bases between. This CDR3 comprises 14 residues. From germline, CDR1 is WSHSY and CDR2 SAAADI. This CDR3 reads CASSAAGGNEKLFF. In DNA, the CDR3 is TGCGCCAGCAGTGCGGCAGGAGGGAATGAAAAACTGTTTTTT.

The rearrangement uses TRBV7-3 and TRBJ2-2; 10 bases are shared with TRBD2. V lost 6 bases, J lost 5 bases, and 3 bases stayed unmatched. CDR1 SGHTA and CDR2 FQGTGA come from the germline V gene. There are 14 residues in the CDR3. CDR3 nucleotides: TGTGCCAGCAGACAAGCGGGAGGGACCGGGGAGCTGTTTTTT. Protein sequence: CASRQAGGTGELFF.

The chain has TRBV2 and TRBJ2-1, with D perhaps TRBD2 (6 bases). CDR3 length: 13 amino acids. V lost 7 bases and J 5 bases, leaving 12 bases between the germline ends. Germline V gene lookup returns CDR1 SNHLY and CDR2 FYNNEI. The CDR3 here is CASTRDWNNEQFF. The CDR3 bases are TGTGCCAGCACGCGGGACTGGAACAATGAGCAGTTCTTC.

The chain recombines TRBV27 with TRBJ2-5; the match to TRBD2 covers 7 bases. Trimming cost V 5 bases and J 5 bases; bases outside gene matches: 14. This CDR3 has 16 residues. Per the germline V gene, CDR1 is MNHEY and CDR2 is SMNVEV (reference sequence). The CDR3 here is CASSPLNSGLLETQYF. The CDR3 bases are TGTGCCAGCAGTCCCCTGAATAGCGGGTTATTGGAGACCCAGTACTTC.

The chain carries TRBV7-9 and TRBJ1-5; 7 bases fit TRBD1. V shed 1 base and J 3 bases; nucleotides not matched to a gene: 12. This CDR3 spans 18 amino acids. CDR1 is SEHNR, CDR2 FQNEAQ, per germline (reference sequence). This CDR3 reads CASSLGDRPFLPNQPQHF. The CDR3, as DNA: TGTGCCAGCAGCTTAGGGGACAGACCCTTTCTTCCCAATCAGCCCCAGCATTTT. The full variable domain, in which reference TRBV7-9 and TRBJ1-5 provide the parts outside the CDR3, is DTGVSQNPRHKITKRGQNVTFRCDPISEHNRLYWYRQTLGQGPEFLTYFQNEAQLEKSRLLSDRFSAERPKGSFSTLEIQRTEQGDSAMYLCASSLGDRPFLPNQPQHFGDGTRLSIL.